These T cell receptor beta chains were read from a single sample in a study of control samples from healthy donors and cancer patients. The method was immunoSEQ multiplex PCR; TCRdb's version includes in-frame clones alone and lacks a portion of them. The table has about 100,000 clones, roughly 87% seen once. Sequenced sample: blood. These receptors originate from a woman between 45 and 60 years old in good health. The CDR3 runs from the conserved cysteine through the conserved F or W. A D gene is named only where the DNA matches it firmly. Size is omitted from some rows. Given values are once, few, many or a class for expanded clones.

v_gene	j_gene	abundance	d_gene	CDR3nt	CDR3aa
TRBV2	TRBJ2-5	.	.	TGTGCCAGCAGTGGAGTTGCGGGGCAAGAGACCCAGTACTTC	CASSGVAGQETQYF
TRBV6-1	TRBJ1-2	.	TRBD1	TGTGCCAGCAGTGAACGTCCAACGACAGGGAACTATGGCTACACCTTC	CASSERPTTGNYGYTF
TRBV14	TRBJ1-2	.	.	TGTGCCAGCAGCCATCTAACAGGGAGGATACTAGATGGCTACACCTTC	CASSHLTGRILDGYTF
TRBV11-2	TRBJ2-5	.	.	TGTGCCAGCTTTGGACGGGGGGTTGGGGAAATGACAGGCCAAGAGACCCAGTACTTC	CASFGRGVGEMTGQETQYF
TRBV11-2	TRBJ2-3	.	.	TGTGCCAGCAGCTTTTTCTCAGATACGCAGTATTTT	CASSFFSDTQYF
TRBV7-9	TRBJ1-5	.	.	TGTGCCAGCAGCCCCCCAGTAAATCCCCAGCATTTT	CASSPPVNPQHF
TRBV7-2	TRBJ2-5	.	TRBD1	TGTGCCAGCAGCTCCAACGACAGGGCCTGGGAGACCCAGTACTTC	CASSSNDRAWETQYF
TRBV29-1	TRBJ2-5	.	TRBD1	TGCAGCGTTGAGAGGACAGGCCAAGAGACCCAGTACTTC	CSVERTGQETQYF
TRBV4-3	TRBJ1-1	few	.	TGCGCCAGCAGCCAAGACCCGAGCACTGAAGCTTTCTTT	CASSQDPSTEAFF
TRBV6-2/TRBV6-3	TRBJ1-5	once	TRBD1	TGTGCCAGCAGCGGGACAGGGGGTCAGCCCCAGCATTTT	CASSGTGGQPQHF
TRBV6-1	TRBJ1-3	.	TRBD1	TGTGCCAGCAGTGAAGCGGGCGACAGGGGAAGAGACACCATATATTTT	CASSEAGDRGRDTIYF
TRBV6-4	TRBJ2-1	.	.	TGTGCCAGCAGTGAAACCCCCGGAGGGGGCCCCTACAATGAGCAGTTCTTC	CASSETPGGGPYNEQFF
TRBV4-3	TRBJ1-4	.	.	TGCGCCAGCAGCCAAGTAGGGACACCGTGGGGTGAAAAACTGTTTTTT	CASSQVGTPWGEKLFF
TRBV5-1	TRBJ2-5	.	TRBD1	TGCGCCAGCAGCCGTGCGGACAGGGGGCACGAGACCCAGTACTTC	CASSRADRGHETQYF
TRBV6-5	TRBJ2-3	.	TRBD2	TGTGCCAGCAGGAGACTAGCGGAGTCAGATACGCAGTATTTT	CASRRLAESDTQYF
TRBV11-2	TRBJ1-1	once	.	TGTGCCAGCAGCTTAGGAATCTGGTTGGGCACTGAAGCTTTCTTT	CASSLGIWLGTEAFF
TRBV9	TRBJ1-6	once	.	TGTGCCAGCAGCGTTGGGGGTGGGGCACCCCTCCACTTT	CASSVGGGAPLHF
TRBV27	TRBJ1-6	.	.	TGTGCGCCAGTCTCGGGGGCCTATAATTCACCCCTCCACTTT	CAPVSGAYNSPLHF
TRBV4-1	TRBJ1-6	.	.	TGCGCCAGCAGCCAGGATAGGAGTGATAAAGGCTCCTATAATTCACCCCTCCACTTT	CASSQDRSDKGSYNSPLHF
TRBV9	TRBJ2-5	once	.	TGTGCCAGCAGCGTAGCTCGGGGAGAGACCCAGTACTTC	CASSVARGETQYF
TRBV5-1	TRBJ2-7	.	.	TGCGCCAGCAGCTGGAAGGGGGACGAGCAGTACTTC	CASSWKGDEQYF
TRBV23-1	TRBJ2-1	.	TRBD2	TGCGCCAGCAGTACACAGACCCCAACCAGGGTTATGGCTAGCGGGAAGTCCTCCTACAATGAGCAGTTCTTC	CASSTQTPTRVMASGKSSYNEQFF
TRBV24-1	TRBJ2-1	.	.	TGTGCCACCGTGAACGGGAGAGGAAATGAGCAGTTCTTC	CATVNGRGNEQFF
TRBV30	TRBJ2-5	.	TRBD2	TGTGCCTGGAGTTGGAGCGGGGGGGCCCTGGAGACCCAGTACTTC	CAWSWSGGALETQYF
TRBV30	TRBJ1-2	.	.	TGTGCCTGGAGTGCGGCGCGGGTCAGGAGGGGCTACACCTTC	CAWSAARVRRGYTF
TRBV24-1	TRBJ1-2	.	TRBD1	TGTGCCAGGAATGAAAGGGACAGGGGGCGCGTCTATGGCTACACCTTC	CARNERDRGRVYGYTF
TRBV7-6	TRBJ2-1	.	TRBD2	TGTGCCAGCAACGATTATACGTTCCCCCAAATAGCGGGAGCTCTTTGGTTAAATGAGCAGTTCTTC	CASNDYTFPQIAGALWLNEQFF
TRBV9	TRBJ2-3	.	.	TGTGCCAGCAGCCCCAGACTTTGGGGTACGCAGTATTTT	CASSPRLWGTQYF
TRBV3-1/TRBV3-2	TRBJ2-2	.	.	TGTGCCAGCAGCCACAACACCGGGGAGCTGTTTTTT	CASSHNTGELFF
TRBV11-2	TRBJ2-3	.	TRBD2	TGTGCCAGCAGCTCCCCCTCGACTAGCGGGGCCCGGGGAACGCAGTATTTT	CASSSPSTSGARGTQYF
TRBV5-1	TRBJ1-5	.	TRBD1	TGCGCCAGCAGCTCGGGGGACAGCTCGTGGCAGCCCCAGCATTTT	CASSSGDSSWQPQHF
TRBV4-1	TRBJ2-1	.	TRBD2	TGCGCCAGCAGCCAAGATGCGGGGGGGTACTACAATGAGCAGTTCTTC	CASSQDAGGYYNEQFF
TRBV7-2	TRBJ2-7	.	.	TGTGCCAGCAGCTGGACTTCGCCCTACGAGCAGTACTTC	CASSWTSPYEQYF
TRBV20-1	TRBJ2-5	.	TRBD2	TGCAGTGCTAGTTCCAGGGAGGGCCAAGAGACCCAGTACTTC	CSASSREGQETQYF
TRBV15	TRBJ2-7	.	TRBD2	TGTGCCACCAGCAGCGGGGAGGGCTGGGACGAGCAGTACTTC	CATSSGEGWDEQYF
TRBV2	TRBJ2-1	.	.	TGTGCCAGCAGTGAAACGTACACCTCCTACAATGAGCAGTTCTTC	CASSETYTSYNEQFF
TRBV7-9	TRBJ2-7	.	.	TGTGCCAGCAGCCCCCCGGTTCGTACAGGGAAGAACCGCTACGAGCAGTACTTC	CASSPPVRTGKNRYEQYF
TRBV9	TRBJ1-1	.	.	TGTGCCAGCGAGGGGGGTATGAACACTGAAGCTTTCTTT	CASEGGMNTEAFF
TRBV7-9	TRBJ1-6	.	TRBD1	TGTGCCAGCACCAGGGGGGTGGCTTATAATTCACCCCTCCACTTT	CASTRGVAYNSPLHF
TRBV13	TRBJ2-5	.	.	TGTGCCAGCAGCCTATCCGAGACCCAGTACTTC	CASSLSETQYF
TRBV29-1	TRBJ1-4	.	TRBD1	TGCAGCGTTTCACCAGGACAGGGGATTAGTGAAAAACTGTTTTTT	CSVSPGQGISEKLFF
TRBV6-2/TRBV6-3	TRBJ1-1	.	.	TGTGCCAGCAGCGCAGGGTACACTGAAGCTTTCTTT	CASSAGYTEAFF
TRBV10-3	TRBJ2-5	.	.	TGTGCCATCTCGGCCCAGGAGACCCAGTACTTC	CAISAQETQYF
TRBV10-3	TRBJ2-5	.	TRBD1	TGTGCCATCAGTGAGCCCGAGGGACAGGGGACGCGGACCCAGTACTTC	CAISEPEGQGTRTQYF
TRBV10-2	TRBJ2-2	once	.	TGCGCCAGCAGTGAATCGATAGGGAGAGCCGGGGAGCTGTTTTTT	CASSESIGRAGELFF
TRBV30	TRBJ2-1	.	TRBD2	TGTGCCTGGAGTGGGGGGCTAGCGGGAGGGACAGTCTCCTACAATGAGCAGTTCTTC	CAWSGGLAGGTVSYNEQFF
TRBV19	TRBJ2-1	.	TRBD2	TGTGCCAGTACCCAACCCTCTCTTGGGAGGGTTAACAATGAGCAGTTCTTC	CASTQPSLGRVNNEQFF